This TCR beta chain was captured in a study of blood T cell repertoires in COVID-19. Study background: Samples representing acute and convalescent COVID-19 were sourced from the United States, Italy and Spain.

Original processing notes: The assay estimated nucleated cells by amplifying reference gene primers. The assay was immunoSEQ multiplex PCR, and TCRdb's table has in-frame clones only and misses some. The V and J calls and clone size are taken from that table; D and trimming were inferred from the DNA. The sample includes approximately 75,000 clones, approximately 80% of them seen just once. The TCR originated in a woman between 45 and 60 years old with acute or convalescent COVID-19. The sequenced sample consisted of peripheral blood.

CDR3 region: CASSPGTGTNTEAFF. In nucleotides, the CDR3 is TGTGCCAGCAGTCCCGGGACAGGGACGAACACTGAAGCTTTCTTT. This sequence joins TRBV5-5 and TRBJ1-1, with 9 bases that match TRBD1. Trimming removed 5 bases from V and 1 base from J; junction bases left unmatched: 6. Germline V gene data show CDR1 as SGHKS and CDR2 as YYEKEE (reference sequence). The CDR3 loop spans 15 amino acids.